A selection of T cell receptor beta chains follows, all from one sample in a study of PD-L1 blockade in urothelial cancer. Sequencing was performed with immunoSEQ multiplex PCR; in TCRdb, only in-frame clones are kept and a portion is missing. The sample has approximately 83,000 clones, 70% to 90% seen once. This specimen consisted of PBMCs, obtained around atezolizumab (anti-PD-L1) treatment. The origin of the receptors is a man aged 65-85 years with urothelial cancer. The CDR3 runs from the conserved cysteine through the conserved F or W. Fields, in order: J gene, clone size, D gene, V gene, CDR3 protein, CDR3 DNA. D genes are given only for firm matches. Size values are once, few and many counts, or a class for expanded clones, and some rows have none.

>TRBJ2-7|NA|NA|TRBV28
CASSWDTAYEQYF
TGTGCCAGCAGTTGGGACACCGCGTACGAGCAGTACTTC
>TRBJ1-2|NA|NA|TRBV7-2
CASSLALQGLGYGYTF
TGTGCCAGCAGCTTAGCGCTTCAGGGGCTAGGCTATGGCTACACCTTC
>TRBJ2-1|NA|TRBD1|TRBV10-2
CASRRGPDRGHNEQFF
TGCGCCAGCAGGAGGGGCCCTGACAGGGGACACAATGAGCAGTTCTTC
>TRBJ1-1|NA|NA|TRBV2
CASRHMNTEAFF
TGTGCCAGCAGGCACATGAACACTGAAGCTTTCTTT
>TRBJ1-4|NA|NA|TRBV10-2
CASSENLPTNEKLFF
TGCGCCAGCAGTGAGAACTTACCAACTAATGAAAAACTGTTTTTT
>TRBJ1-5|NA|TRBD1|TRBV19
CASSYTQGAGQPQHF
TGTGCCAGTAGTTATACGCAGGGGGCTGGCCAGCCCCAGCATTTT
>TRBJ1-1|NA|TRBD1|TRBV9
CASSPGTANTEAFF
TGTGCCAGCAGCCCCGGGACAGCCAACACTGAAGCTTTCTTT
>TRBJ1-5|NA|NA|TRBV6-1
CASSEARRRGGQPQHF
TGTGCCAGCAGTGAAGCCCGACGACGGGGAGGGCAGCCCCAGCATTTT
>TRBJ2-7|once|NA|TRBV2
CASRFGGGPYEQYF
TGTGCCAGCAGGTTTGGGGGGGGGCCGTACGAGCAGTACTTC
>TRBJ2-1|NA|NA|TRBV5-6
CASSPGRGFGSYNEQFF
TGTGCCAGCAGCCCCGGCAGGGGTTTCGGCTCCTACAATGAGCAGTTCTTC
>TRBJ2-4|NA|TRBD2|TRBV7-2
CASSLAGGPKNIQYF
TGTGCCAGCAGCTTAGCGGGAGGGCCTAAAAACATTCAGTACTTC
>TRBJ2-2|NA|NA|TRBV30
CAWSVGGAGTGELFF
TGTGCCTGGAGTGTAGGAGGGGCAGGCACCGGGGAGCTGTTTTTT
>TRBJ1-2|once|TRBD1|TRBV6-5
CASRSPGQSHYGYTF
TGTGCCAGCAGGAGCCCGGGACAGAGCCACTATGGCTACACCTTC
>TRBJ2-5|NA|TRBD2|TRBV7-2
CASSLFRGGQETQYF
TGTGCCAGCAGCTTATTCCGGGGGGGCCAAGAGACCCAGTACTTC
>TRBJ1-5|once|NA|TRBV18
CASSPQDSNQPQHF
TGTGCCAGCTCACCCCAGGATAGCAATCAGCCCCAGCATTTT
>TRBJ1-5|once|TRBD1|TRBV6-9
CASSSPGGRNQPQHF
TGTGCCAGCAGTTCCCCAGGGGGCCGCAATCAGCCCCAGCATTTT
>TRBJ1-5|NA|NA|TRBV2
CAAGNGNQPQHF
TGTGCCGCAGGGAACGGCAATCAGCCCCAGCATTTT
>TRBJ2-3|NA|NA|TRBV19
CASSIRRAGADTQYF
TGTGCCAGTAGTATACGGAGGGCAGGCGCAGATACGCAGTATTTT
>TRBJ2-2|few|NA|TRBV27
CASSLSTGGQQFGELFF
TGTGCCAGCAGTTTATCCACCGGGGGACAGCAGTTCGGGGAGCTGTTTTTT
>TRBJ2-2|NA|NA|TRBV11-3
CASSPGVNTGELFF
TGTGCCAGCAGCCCGGGGGTTAACACCGGGGAGCTGTTTTTT
>TRBJ2-4|NA|NA|TRBV6-1
CASSEVLAKNIQYF
TGTGCCAGCAGTGAGGTACTAGCCAAAAACATTCAGTACTTC
>TRBJ2-7|NA|NA|TRBV7-2
CASSLQAGSYEQYF
TGTGCCAGCAGCCTGCAAGCGGGTTCCTACGAGCAGTACTTC
>TRBJ1-3|NA|TRBD1|TRBV7-8
CASSPTSGQGSGNTIYF
TGTGCCAGCAGCCCTACCTCCGGACAGGGCTCTGGAAACACCATATATTTT
>TRBJ1-2|NA|NA|TRBV10-3
CAISGKGDYGYTF
TGTGCCATCAGTGGGAAGGGAGACTATGGCTACACCTTC
>TRBJ2-5|NA|TRBD2|TRBV4-2
CASSPTSGRAGETQYF
TGTGCCAGCAGCCCTACTAGCGGGAGGGCCGGAGAGACCCAGTACTTC
>TRBJ1-2|once|TRBD1|TRBV4-1
CASSQSSGTANYGYTF
TGCGCCAGCAGCCAAAGTTCCGGGACAGCCAACTATGGCTACACCTTC
>TRBJ2-5|NA|TRBD2|TRBV7-9
CASSLMGGETQYF
TGTGCCAGCAGCTTAATGGGGGGGGAGACCCAGTACTTC
>TRBJ2-7|NA|TRBD2|TRBV2
CASGGEGVYEQYF
TGTGCCAGCGGGGGGGAAGGAGTTTACGAGCAGTACTTC